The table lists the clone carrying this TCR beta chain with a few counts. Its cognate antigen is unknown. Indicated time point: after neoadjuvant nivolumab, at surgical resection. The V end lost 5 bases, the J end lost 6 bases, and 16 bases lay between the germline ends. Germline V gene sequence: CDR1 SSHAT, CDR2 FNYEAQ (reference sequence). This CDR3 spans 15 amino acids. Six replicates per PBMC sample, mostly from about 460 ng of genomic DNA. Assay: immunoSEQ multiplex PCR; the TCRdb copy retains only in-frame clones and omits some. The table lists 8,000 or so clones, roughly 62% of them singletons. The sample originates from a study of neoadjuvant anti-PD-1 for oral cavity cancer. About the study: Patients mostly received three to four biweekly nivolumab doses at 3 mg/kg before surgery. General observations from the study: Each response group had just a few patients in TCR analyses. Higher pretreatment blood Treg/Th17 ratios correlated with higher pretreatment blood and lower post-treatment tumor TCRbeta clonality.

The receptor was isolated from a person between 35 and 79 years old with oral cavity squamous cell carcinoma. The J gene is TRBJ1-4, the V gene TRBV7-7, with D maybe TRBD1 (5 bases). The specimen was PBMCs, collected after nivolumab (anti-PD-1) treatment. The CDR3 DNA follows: TGTGCCAGCAGCCGCTCCGGGGCGCTTGATGAAAAACTGTTTTTT. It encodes CASSRSGALDEKLFF.